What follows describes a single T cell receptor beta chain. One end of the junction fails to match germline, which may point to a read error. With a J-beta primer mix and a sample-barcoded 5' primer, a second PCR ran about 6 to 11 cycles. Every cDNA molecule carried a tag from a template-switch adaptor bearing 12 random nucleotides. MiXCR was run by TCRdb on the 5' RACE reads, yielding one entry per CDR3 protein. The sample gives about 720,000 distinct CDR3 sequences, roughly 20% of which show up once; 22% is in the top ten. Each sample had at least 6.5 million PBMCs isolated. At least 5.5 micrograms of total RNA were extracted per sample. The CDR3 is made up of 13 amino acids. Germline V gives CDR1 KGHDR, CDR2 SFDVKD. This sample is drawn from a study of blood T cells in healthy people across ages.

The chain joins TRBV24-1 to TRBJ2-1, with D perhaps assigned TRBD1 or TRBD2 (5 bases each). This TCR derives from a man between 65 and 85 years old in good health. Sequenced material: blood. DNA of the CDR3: TGTGCCACCAGTGATTTGCAAAACGGGGACGAAATCTTC. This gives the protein CATSDLQNGDEIF.